The sequence of this T cell receptor beta chain was determined in a study of cytomegalovirus exposure and HLA in healthy donors. The study sampled nominally healthy donors, though unrecorded immune exposures were likely. Study-level findings and limits: Reports described diagnosis of cytomegalovirus status by the classifier as highly specific and sensitive. By a later analysis, the bulk of CMV-associated TCR beta chains appeared HLA-restricted.

Both 60 Vbeta primers and 13 Jbeta primers went into the PCR. Data came from immunoSEQ multiplex PCR; TCRdb stores just in-frame clones and leaves some out. The sample carries about 120,000 clones, around 83% recorded once. As concerns this clone: What it binds is not known.

V lost 8 bases, J lost 3 bases, and 3 bases stayed unmatched. The V gene's germline CDR1 is LNHDA and CDR2 SQIVND (reference sequence). The CDR3 extends over 14 amino acids. This chain connects TRBV19 to TRBJ2-2, with 10 positions matching TRBD1. Sample: PBMCs. This sequence originates from a woman aged 60-75 years in good health and CMV-seropositive. The CDR3 sequence is CASRDRGYTGELFF. CDR3 in DNA: TGTGCCAGTCGGGACAGGGGCTACACCGGGGAGCTGTTTTTT. The full variable domain, its missing parts supplied by reference TRBV19 and TRBJ2-2, is DGGITQSPKYLFRKEGQNVTLSCEQNLNHDAMYWYRQDPGQGLRLIYYSQIVNDFQKGDIAEGYSVSREKKESFPLTVTSAQKNPTAFYLCASRDRGYTGELFFGEGSRLTVL.